This TCR beta chain was recovered during a study of blood T cell repertoires in COVID-19. The assay was immunoSEQ multiplex PCR, and TCRdb's table has in-frame clones only and misses some. Counted here are over 130,000 clones, nearly 80% occurring once; the ten biggest clones make up 2.5% to 3%. The CDR3 contains 15 residues. V lost 4 bases to trimming and J lost 1 base; unmatched junction nucleotides: 7. Germline CDR1 is SGHNT and CDR2 is YYREEE (reference sequence). The chain carries TRBV5-4 and TRBJ2-7, with TRBD1 matching over 8 bases. Specimen: PBMCs or T cells enriched from blood (not recorded which). The sequence came from a woman in her fifties or sixties who had recovered from COVID-19. CDR3 bases: TGTGCCAGCAGCCTAGACAGGGGCGAATCCTACGAGCAGTACTTC. This sequence encodes CASSLDRGESYEQYF. The whole variable domain, remainder taken from reference TRBV5-4 and TRBJ2-7, is ETGVTQSPTHLIKTRGQQVTLRCSSQSGHNTVSWYQQALGQGPQFIFQYYREEENGRGNFPPRFSGLQFPNYSSELNVNALELDDSALYLCASSLDRGESYEQYFGPGTRLTVT.